Given below is one T cell receptor beta chain in context. Its antigen is unidentified. The sample is drawn from a study of T cells in Graves' hyperthyroidism and ophthalmopathy. The CDR3 is 13 residues long. V lost 5 bases, J lost 8 bases, and 4 bases stayed unmatched. Germline CDR1 and CDR2: LNHDA and SQIVND (reference sequence). Overall study findings and caveats: The model predicted ophthalmopathy a median approximately 6 months before onset.

In patients aged 18 to 65, hyperthyroidism was newly diagnosed, with duration under 2 months. Amplification of TCR beta CDR3 regions used RNA as the template. A set of HTBI primers served as the primers for a first-round RT-PCR of the TCR CDR3. TCRdb analysed the multiplex PCR reads with MiXCR anew, one entry per CDR3 protein. The sample has about 300,000 distinct CDR3 sequences, 16% seen once. This receptor was identified in a man aged 25 to 40 with Graves' hyperthyroidism. This rearrangement joins TRBV19 to TRBJ2-4; TRBD2 aligns across 9 bases. The sequenced material came from blood. The CDR3 DNA is TGTGCCAGTAGTGCTAGCGGGATGGACATTCAGTACTTC. The encoded protein is CASSASGMDIQYF.